These 20 T cell receptor beta chains share one sample of origin, sequenced in a study of blood T cells in healthy people across ages. Primed by a sample-barcoded 5' primer and a J-beta primer mix, a second PCR proceeded for about 7 to 11 cycles. TCRdb ran MiXCR on the 5' RACE reads and lists one entry per CDR3 protein. The sample includes around 1.5 million distinct CDR3 sequences, 35% to 45% seen only once; the top ten take 7.9%. The sequenced sample was blood. These receptors were taken from a woman between 18 and 30 years old in good health.

V gene TRBV7-2 combines with J gene TRBJ2-3; 11 nucleotides agree with TRBD2. The V and J ends lost 5 bases and 3 bases, in that order; junction bases with no gene match: 4. CDR3 length: 15 amino acids. Germline V CDR1 and CDR2: SGHTA, FQGNSA. In DNA form, the CDR3 reads TGTGCCAGCAGCAAGACTAGCGGGACGACAGATACGCAGTATTTT. Its translation is CASSKTSGTTDTQYF.

The chain combines TRBV28 with TRBJ1-2, with 7 bases that match TRBD1. CDR3 length equals 12 residues. CDR1 MDHEN and CDR2 SYDVKM come from the germline V gene. V was pared by 10 bases and J by 5 bases, with 7 bases of the junction left unmatched. DNA for the CDR3: TGTGCCACCGGACAGGTGATTTATGGCTACACCTTC. Translating it yields CATGQVIYGYTF.

The genes are TRBV20-1 and TRBJ2-2, with 7 bases that match TRBD1. Germline-derived CDR1 and CDR2 are DFQATT and SNEGSKA (reference sequence). V trimming: 3 bases; J trimming: 2 bases; junction bases outside the gene matches: 6. The CDR3 loop spans 15 amino acids. CDR3 bases: TGCAGTGCTAGCACCGGGACAGCTAACACCGGGGAGCTGTTTTTT. It encodes CSASTGTANTGELFF.

The chain carries TRBV24-1 and TRBJ2-3; a weak D match, TRBD2 (6 bases). The germline V gene encodes CDR1 KGHDR and CDR2 SFDVKD. Trimming left V 4 bases short and J 2 bases short, with 21 bases between. This CDR3 comprises 18 residues. The CDR3 DNA follows: TGTGCCACCAGTGAAACACGGGACTCAAGTGGGTTCACAGATACGCAGTATTTT. Translating gives CATSETRDSSGFTDTQYF.

The chain couples TRBV9 to TRBJ1-5, with 9 bases aligning to TRBD1. The CDR3 length is 17 residues. Trimming took 3 bases from V and 11 from J; bases not matched to a gene: 18. Germline values: CDR1 SGDLS, CDR2 YYNGEE. CDR3: CASSASPGTGSPEAQHF. CDR3 nucleotides: TGTGCCAGCAGCGCCAGTCCCGGGACAGGGAGTCCCGAAGCCCAGCATTTT.

The chain has TRBV28 and TRBJ2-5, with D possibly matching TRBD2 (6 bases). Trimming cost V 3 bases and J 11 bases, with 16 bases left between them. The germline gives CDR1 MDHEN, CDR2 SYDVKM. This CDR3 is 13 amino acids long. The CDR3 is CASSFQDYNEQYF. As DNA, the CDR3 is TGTGCCAGCAGTTTTCAGGACTACAATGAGCAGTACTTC. Full variable domain (rest looked up from reference TRBV28 and TRBJ2-5): DVKVTQSSRYLVKRTGEKVFLECVQDMDHENMFWYRQDPGLGLRLIYFSYDVKMKEKGDIPEGYSVSREKKERFSLILESASTNQTSMYLCASSFQDYNEQYFGPGTRLLVL.

This clonotype showed up just a few times. The gene calls are TRBV28 and TRBJ1-4; weak D call: TRBD1 (6 bases). Germline CDR1 reads MDHEN; CDR2 reads SYDVKM. CDR3 size: 15 residues. The ends were cut back, 3 bases at V and 10 bases at J, with 18 bases in the middle. CDR3 DNA: TGTGCCAGCAGTTTGGTAACAGGGAGAGGAGGAAAACTGTTTTTT. This translates into CASSLVTGRGGKLFF.

This clonotype was counted a few times. The chain is built from TRBV27 and TRBJ2-5; D is perhaps TRBD1 (5 bases). The CDR3 contains 15 residues. From germline, CDR1 is MNHEY and CDR2 SMNVEV (reference sequence). V lost 11 bases to trimming and J lost 2 bases, with 21 bases between them. The CDR3 sequence: CAVREVGAVQETQYF. The DNA for the CDR3 is TGTGCCGTACGAGAGGTAGGGGCCGTTCAAGAGACCCAGTACTTC.

The V gene is TRBV20-1, the J gene TRBJ1-2; 11 bases align to TRBD1. The CDR3 is made up of 14 amino acids. Germline assignment: CDR1 DFQATT and CDR2 SNEGSKA (reference sequence). With 5 bases clipped from V and 5 bases from J, the junction kept 7 bases outside the gene matches. Here the CDR3 DNA reads TGCAGTGCTCGTACCGGGACAGGGGGTTATGGCTACACCTTC. Translated: CSARTGTGGYGYTF.

In this sample, this clonotype turned up a few times. The J gene is TRBJ2-5, the V gene TRBV20-1; 13 bases match TRBD2. The V gene's germline CDR1 is DFQATT and CDR2 SNEGSKA (reference sequence). The CDR3 consists of 19 residues. Trimming took 5 bases from V and 4 from J; bases not matched to a gene: 19. This CDR3 reads CSAGGGMVTSGRAGETQYF. The CDR3 nucleotides are TGCAGTGCTGGGGGGGGCATGGTTACTAGCGGGAGGGCTGGAGAGACCCAGTACTTC.

The rearrangement joins TRBV27 to TRBJ1-2; 10 bases match TRBD1. Per germline, CDR1 MNHEY and CDR2 SMNVEV (reference sequence). This CDR3 has 18 amino acids. The J segment lost 2 bases and the V segment lost 4 bases, leaving 13 bases of the junction unmatched. The CDR3 spells CASSSFSGTGAENYGYTF. The CDR3 bases are TGTGCCAGCAGTTCGTTCTCCGGGACAGGGGCCGAGAACTATGGCTACACCTTC.

The V call is TRBV20-1, the J call TRBJ1-1; D might be TRBD1 (6 bases). Germline V CDR1 and CDR2: DFQATT, SNEGSKA (reference sequence). Trimming took 6 bases from V and 3 from J, leaving 11 bases between them. This CDR3 has 12 amino acids. CDR3 region: CSATDRYTEAFF. The CDR3 coding sequence is TGCAGTGCCACCGACAGGTACACTGAAGCTTTCTTT.

This clonotype appeared a few times. V and J are TRBV27 and TRBJ2-1; D remains unclear. In germline, CDR1 is MNHEY, CDR2 SMNVEV (reference sequence). CDR3 length: 13 amino acids. The germline V and J ends were trimmed by 5 bases and 6 bases, with 11 bases remaining between them. The chain's CDR3 is CASSVGQSNEQFF. As DNA, the CDR3 is TGTGCCAGCAGTGTTGGGCAAAGCAATGAGCAGTTCTTC.

This chain joins TRBV3-1 and TRBJ2-7; D may be TRBD2 (6 bases). The V gene's germline CDR1 is LGHDT and CDR2 YNNKEL (reference sequence). CDR3 length: 13 residues. V shed 6 bases and J shed 6 bases, with 15 bases lying between them. This CDR3 reads CASSPRTNSEQYF. DNA of the CDR3: TGTGCCAGCAGTCCCCGGACTAATTCCGAGCAGTACTTC.

This clonotype came up a few times. This sequence joins TRBV5-1 and TRBJ2-3; D is possibly TRBD2 (5 bases). V was pared by 0 bases and J by 4 bases, with 21 bases between. This CDR3 comprises 18 residues. The germline gives CDR1 SGHRS, CDR2 YFSETQ. This chain's CDR3 is CASSLAPHDTRRPDTQYF. CDR3 nucleotides: TGCGCCAGCAGCTTGGCACCTCATGATACCCGGAGGCCAGATACGCAGTATTTT.

This clonotype was seen a few times. V and J are TRBV7-9 and TRBJ2-1, with D perhaps matching TRBD1 or TRBD2 (6 bases each). Looked up from germline, CDR1 is SEHNR and CDR2 is FQNEAQ (reference sequence). CDR3 length equals 16 residues. Trimming removed 3 bases at V and 1 base at J, with 13 bases between. The CDR3 loop reads CASSFAGGLSYNEQFF. The DNA of the CDR3 is TGTGCCAGCAGCTTTGCCGGGGGCCTATCCTACAATGAGCAGTTCTTC.

The chain is built from TRBV6-5 and TRBJ2-1; TRBD2 matches at 8 bases. Germline V gene sequence: CDR1 MNHEY, CDR2 SVGAGI. Losses at the gene ends were 0 bases for V and 8 bases for J; bases not matched to a gene: 24. The CDR3 is 21 residues long. Here the CDR3 DNA reads TGTGCCAGCAGTTACTCGCTGGGGCGGGGGGCCGATGCCCCTCTATATGATGAGCAGTTCTTC. This codes for CASSYSLGRGADAPLYDEQFF.

The chain joins TRBV5-1 to TRBJ2-1; TRBD2 aligns across 7 bases. Looked up from germline, CDR1 is SGHRS and CDR2 is YFSETQ. The V gene end was trimmed by 4 bases and the J gene end by 0 bases; junction bases not matched to a gene: 4. The length of the CDR3 is 15 residues. CDR3 residues: CASSRRELSYNEQFF. CDR3 sequence (DNA): TGCGCCAGCAGCCGGCGGGAGCTCTCCTACAATGAGCAGTTCTTC.

This chain links TRBV6-4 with TRBJ2-3; D unresolved. Germline-derived CDR1 and CDR2 are MRHNA and SNTAGT. V lost 0 bases and J lost 0, with 7 bases in between. This CDR3 is built from 15 residues. CDR3 amino acids: CASSDSRASTDTQYF. In DNA form, the CDR3 reads TGTGCCAGCAGTGACTCACGGGCTAGCACAGATACGCAGTATTTT.

The genes are TRBV7-9 and TRBJ1-2, with TRBD1 matching over 7 bases. Germline assignment: CDR1 SEHNR and CDR2 FQNEAQ (reference sequence). This CDR3 is built from 15 residues. Trimming at V came to 4 bases and at J to 2 bases, leaving 7 bases not matched to a gene. The CDR3 loop is CASSSSGTANYGYTF. The CDR3 region has the DNA TGTGCCAGCAGCTCTTCTGGGACAGCCAACTATGGCTACACCTTC.